The TCR beta chain under discussion was sequenced for a study of OX40 agonist ivuxolimab in advanced cancers. Study-level background: Patients were treated with ivuxolimab, an agonistic anti-OX40 (CD134) antibody. Averaging 60 years in age, with a range of about 20 to 90, the cohort was around 85% male.

With 6 bases clipped from V and 0 bases from J, the junction kept 5 bases outside the gene matches. Looked up from germline, CDR1 is SNHLY and CDR2 is FYNNEI. The CDR3 is 16 amino acids. Here immunoSEQ multiplex PCR was the method, and the copy in TCRdb shows in-frame clones only, minus some. The data show tens of thousands of clones, about 86% seen once. This clone was seen only a few times. As yet, its antigen is unknown. The study, taken as a whole, reports: A proportion of nonresponders additionally exhibited low normalized T-cell clonal expansion.

On cycle 4 day 1 and cycle 7 day 1, as well as at baseline, blood was sampled. The source material was CD4+ or CD8+ T cells sorted from blood, sampled in a trial of the OX40 agonist ivuxolimab. The TCR comes from an adult with an advanced solid tumor such as melanoma, head and neck, liver or kidney cancer. This rearrangement joins TRBV2 to TRBJ2-6, with 7 bases lining up with TRBD2. CDR3 sequence: CASRLAESSGANVLTF. DNA for the CDR3: TGTGCCAGCAGGCTAGCGGAAAGCTCTGGGGCCAACGTCCTGACTTTC.